Shown below are 20 T cell receptor beta chains from a single sample sequenced in a study of blood T cells in healthy people across ages. A second 7 to 11 cycle PCR used barcoded and J-beta primers. TCRdb reprocessed the 5' RACE reads via MiXCR and lists one record per CDR3 protein. The sample has about a million distinct CDR3 sequences, roughly 48% seen once. Sequenced material: blood. The receptor set was obtained from a man aged 25 to 40 in good health.

This chain connects TRBV3-1 to TRBJ2-7, with 11 positions matching TRBD1. Looked up from germline, CDR1 is LGHDT and CDR2 is YNNKEL (reference sequence). Trimming took 2 bases from V and 2 from J; bases not matched to a gene: 2. The CDR3 runs to 15 residues. CDR3 residues: CASSQRDRGTYEQYF. The CDR3 DNA reads TGTGCCAGCAGCCAACGGGACAGGGGGACCTACGAGCAGTACTTC.

The rearrangement joins TRBV29-1 to TRBJ1-1; no firm D call. This CDR3 has 14 residues. From germline, CDR1 is SQVTM and CDR2 ANQGSEA. V was cut by 3 bases and J by 0 bases, with 11 bases left in between. As DNA, the CDR3 is TGCAGCGTTGAGAGCAGCCTTATGAACACTGAAGCTTTCTTT. This gives the protein CSVESSLMNTEAFF.

The sample holds a few counts of this clonotype. The chain carries TRBV10-3 and TRBJ2-5; D is unresolved. Per germline, CDR1 ENHRY and CDR2 SYGVKD. CDR3 length: 12 residues. V was shortened by 8 bases and J by 2 bases, with 9 bases between the two germline ends. CDR3 coding DNA: TGTGCCATCGGCGTGACTCAAGAGACCCAGTACTTC. Protein sequence: CAIGVTQETQYF.

The CDR3 region is CASRTGLVTDTQYF. CDR3 nucleotides: TGTGCCAGCAGGACAGGGTTGGTCACAGATACGCAGTATTTT. This chain links TRBV6-2 or TRBV6-3 with TRBJ2-3; 7 positions agree with TRBD1. This CDR3 comprises 14 residues. Looked up from germline, CDR1 is MNHEY and CDR2 is SVGEGT. Germline trimming cut 6 bases from V and 2 bases from J; bases unmatched to any gene: 5.

This chain joins TRBV29-1 and TRBJ2-1; either TRBD1 or TRBD2 may supply D (5 bases each). Trimming took 4 bases from V and 0 from J, leaving 10 bases between them. The CDR3 sequence is 14 residues long. Germline values: CDR1 SQVTM, CDR2 ANQGSEA. The CDR3 loop reads CSVGGLSSYNEQFF. CDR3 nucleotides: TGCAGCGTTGGGGGGTTGAGCTCCTACAATGAGCAGTTCTTC.

This clonotype has a handful of counts. The gene calls are TRBV5-5 and TRBJ1-1, with TRBD1 matching 7 bases. The ends lost 0 bases at V and 0 bases at J; junction bases unmatched: 5. The CDR3 covers 16 residues. Germline CDR1 reads SGHKS; CDR2 reads YYEKEE (reference sequence). CDR3 nucleotides: TGTGCCAGCAGCTTGGGGGGACAGCCAATGAACACTGAAGCTTTCTTT. The encoded protein is CASSLGGQPMNTEAFF.

V is TRBV6-2 or TRBV6-3 and J is TRBJ1-5; no reliable D call. The V end lost 2 bases, the J end lost 11 bases, and 10 bases lay between the germline ends. The CDR3 runs 12 residues. Germline V CDR1 and CDR2: MNHEY, SVGEGT. The CDR3 DNA is TGTGCCAGCAGTTACCCGGAGCTAGCCCAGCATTTT. Translated: CASSYPELAQHF.

This clonotype has more than one count but fewer than ten. V usage is TRBV6-6 and J usage is TRBJ2-5, with a weak D call TRBD1 (6 bases). V lost 4 bases, J lost 0 bases, and 15 bases lay in between. Germline V gene data show CDR1 as MNHNY and CDR2 as SVGAGI (reference sequence). The CDR3 runs 16 residues. The CDR3 sequence: CASSWQLRTDQETQYF. The DNA for the CDR3 is TGTGCCAGCAGTTGGCAACTCAGGACAGACCAAGAGACCCAGTACTTC.

In its sample, this clonotype was seen a few times. V gene TRBV12-3 or TRBV12-4 combines with J gene TRBJ2-7, with unresolved D. The CDR3 covers 15 residues. V was shortened by 6 bases and J by 0 bases, with 15 bases between the two germline ends. The CDR3 coding sequence is TGTGCCAGCAGGGGCGGCCAGCAGAGCTCCTACGAGCAGTACTTC. Its protein product is CASRGGQQSSYEQYF.

This clonotype showed up just a few times. CDR3 sequence (DNA): TGCGCCAGCAGCCACGCATCTAGCGGGGGGGCCTCCTACGAGCAGTACTTC. It translates to CASSHASSGGASYEQYF. The chain is built from TRBV4-1 and TRBJ2-7, with 12 bases that match TRBD2. The germline V gene encodes CDR1 MGHRA and CDR2 YSYEKL. V was clipped by 3 bases and J by 0 bases; unmatched bases: 6. The CDR3 length is 17 residues.

This clonotype was seen more than once but under ten times. The J gene is TRBJ2-1, the V gene TRBV7-2; 7 bases are a match to TRBD2. Germline V lookup: CDR1 SGHTA, CDR2 FQGNSA. Trimming removed 6 bases from V and 3 bases from J; junction bases left unmatched: 2. CDR3 length: 13 amino acids. The CDR3 DNA reads TGTGCCAGCAGTTGGACTAGCTACAATGAGCAGTTCTTC. Its translation is CASSWTSYNEQFF.

V usage is TRBV4-3 and J usage is TRBJ1-2, with D possibly matching TRBD1 (5 bases). Germline V gene lookup returns CDR1 LGHNA and CDR2 YSLEER. This CDR3 spans 17 amino acids. V dropped 1 base and J dropped 0 bases, with 15 bases sitting between them. Written as DNA, the CDR3 is TGCGCCAGCAGCCAAGGTGGGGGGAATCTAGCTAACTATGGCTACACCTTC. It specifies CASSQGGGNLANYGYTF.

This clonotype was seen ten or more times. This sequence joins TRBV5-1 and TRBJ2-1; 10 nucleotides line up with TRBD2. Per germline, CDR1 SGHRS and CDR2 YFSETQ. CDR3 length: 14 residues. The V segment lost 4 bases and the J segment 7 bases; nucleotides outside the gene matches: 5. CDR3 region: CASSAGTSVNEQFF. CDR3 bases: TGCGCCAGCAGCGCCGGGACTAGCGTTAATGAGCAGTTCTTC.

In DNA form, the CDR3 reads TGTGCCAGCAGCCGGAGGAGGGGAGCGACAAACACTGAAGCTTTCTTT. Its translation: CASSRRRGATNTEAFF. The chain employs TRBV11-2 and TRBJ1-1; possible D gene TRBD1, 5 bases. The CDR3 spans 16 residues. Germline V CDR1 and CDR2: SGHAT, FQNNGV. V lost 5 bases and J 2 bases, leaving 18 bases between the germline ends.

This clonotype was picked up a small number of times. This chain connects TRBV6-5 to TRBJ1-1, with a possible D match to TRBD1 (5 bases). Germline-derived CDR1 and CDR2 are MNHEY and SVGAGI. This CDR3 has 14 amino acids. The V end was cut by 6 bases, the J end by 4 bases, with 15 bases between. The CDR3 here is CASSLGTVLTEAFF. The CDR3 DNA sequence: TGTGCCAGCAGCCTCGGGACGGTACTCACTGAAGCTTTCTTT.

The chain uses TRBV5-1 and TRBJ1-4; D unclear. The CDR3 is 16 amino acids. Germline values: CDR1 SGHRS, CDR2 YFSETQ. V was clipped by 6 bases and J by 0 bases, with 15 bases between them. CDR3 nucleotides: TGCGCCAGCAACTGCCCCCCAGGTGCAACTAATGAAAAACTGTTTTTT. Protein product: CASNCPPGATNEKLFF.

This clonotype was seen just once. At one boundary the junction diverges from the germline segment, which might be a read error. CDR3 region: CARSLREEGNQPQHF. CDR3 nucleotide sequence: TGTGCCCGCAGTTTGCGGGAGGAGGGCAATCAGCCCCAGCATTTT. This chain links TRBV6-5 with TRBJ1-5, with unresolved D. Looked up from germline, CDR1 is MNHEY and CDR2 is SVGAGI. This CDR3 has 15 residues.

J is TRBJ2-3 and V is TRBV18; D remains ambiguous. Germline-derived CDR1 and CDR2 are KGHSH and LQKENI. This CDR3 comprises 14 residues. V was shortened by 6 bases and J by 0 bases, with 10 bases between the two germline ends. The CDR3 protein is CASSALRSTDTQYF. In DNA form, the CDR3 reads TGTGCCAGCTCCGCGCTCCGTAGCACAGATACGCAGTATTTT.

This clonotype was seen a few times. This chain uses TRBV2 with TRBJ2-7, with TRBD1 matching 7 bases. Trimming at V came to 10 bases and at J to 7 bases, leaving 10 bases not matched to a gene. CDR1 is SNHLY and CDR2 is FYNNEI in the germline V gene. There are 12 residues in the CDR3. The CDR3 DNA sequence: TGTGCCAAGGGACAGCCGGACAATGAGCAGTACTTC. It is translated as CAKGQPDNEQYF.

The chain has TRBV19 and TRBJ1-1, with D uncertain. Germline V lookup: CDR1 LNHDA, CDR2 SQIVND (reference sequence). This CDR3 spans 12 amino acids. The ends were cut back, 0 bases at V and 10 bases at J, with 9 bases in the middle. CDR3 sequence reads: CASSIDARGAFF. In DNA, the CDR3 is TGTGCCAGTAGTATAGACGCCAGAGGAGCTTTCTTT.